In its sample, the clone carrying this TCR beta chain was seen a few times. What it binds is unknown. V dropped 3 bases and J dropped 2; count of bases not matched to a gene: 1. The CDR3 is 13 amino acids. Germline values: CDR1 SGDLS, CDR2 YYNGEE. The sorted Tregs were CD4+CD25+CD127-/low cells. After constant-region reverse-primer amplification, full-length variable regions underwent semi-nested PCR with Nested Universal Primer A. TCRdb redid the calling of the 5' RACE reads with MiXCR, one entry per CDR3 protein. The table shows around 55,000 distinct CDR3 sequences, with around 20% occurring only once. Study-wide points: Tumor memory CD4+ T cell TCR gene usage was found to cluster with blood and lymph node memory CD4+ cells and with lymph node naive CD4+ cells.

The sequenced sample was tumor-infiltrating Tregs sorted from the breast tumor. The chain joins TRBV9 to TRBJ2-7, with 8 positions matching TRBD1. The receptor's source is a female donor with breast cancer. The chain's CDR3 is CASSGTGTYEQYF. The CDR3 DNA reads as TGTGCCAGCAGCGGGACAGGGACCTACGAGCAGTACTTC.